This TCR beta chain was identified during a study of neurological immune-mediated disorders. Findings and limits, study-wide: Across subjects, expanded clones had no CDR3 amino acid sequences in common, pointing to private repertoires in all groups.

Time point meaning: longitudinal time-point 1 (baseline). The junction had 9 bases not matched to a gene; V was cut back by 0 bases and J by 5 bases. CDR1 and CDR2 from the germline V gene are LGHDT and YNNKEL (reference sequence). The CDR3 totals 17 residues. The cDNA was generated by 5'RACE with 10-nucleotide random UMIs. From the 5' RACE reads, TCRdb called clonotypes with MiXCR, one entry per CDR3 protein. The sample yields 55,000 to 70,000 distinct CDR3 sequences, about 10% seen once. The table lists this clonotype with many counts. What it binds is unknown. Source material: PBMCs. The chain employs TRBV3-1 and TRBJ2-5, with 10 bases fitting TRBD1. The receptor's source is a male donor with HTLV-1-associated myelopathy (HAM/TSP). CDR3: CASSQEGQGISRETQYF. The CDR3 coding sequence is TGTGCCAGCAGCCAAGAGGGACAGGGGATCTCGAGGGAGACCCAGTACTTC.